The 29 T cell receptor beta chains reported below all come from one sample, sequenced in a study of technical replicates of blood from a few donors. Profiling relied on immunoSEQ multiplex PCR, and the TCRdb table lists in-frame clones only, not all of them. Found here are just under 85,000 clones, around 90% of them singletons; the top ten hold over 0.2%. Sequenced input: T cells isolated from PBMCs. Source of these receptors: a human donor in good health.

The rearrangement links TRBV5-1 to TRBJ1-4, with TRBD1 matching over 8 bases. Trimming took 0 bases from V and 6 from J; bases not matched to a gene: 13. The CDR3 totals 18 residues. Germline-derived CDR1 and CDR2 are SGHRS and YFSETQ. CDR3 bases: TGCGCCAGCAGCTTGGATGGGGACAGGAGGGTTGGTGATGAAAAACTGTTTTTT. It encodes CASSLDGDRRVGDEKLFF.

This chain uses TRBV6-5 with TRBJ2-5; 9 bases align to TRBD1. The CDR3 is 14 amino acids. J lost 5 bases, V lost 5 bases, and 6 bases had no gene match. CDR1 and CDR2 (germline): MNHEY, SVGAGI. The CDR3 region is CASSGTGGWETQYF. CDR3 nucleotides: TGTGCCAGCAGTGGAACAGGGGGCTGGGAGACCCAGTACTTC.

The chain employs TRBV11-2 and TRBJ2-1, with 11 positions matching TRBD2. Germline trimming cut 0 bases from V and 8 bases from J; bases unmatched to any gene: 9. CDR1 is SGHAT, CDR2 FQNNGV, per germline. This CDR3 contains 17 residues. The CDR3 spells CASSLEGLAASGDEQFF. DNA for the CDR3: TGTGCCAGCAGCTTAGAGGGACTAGCGGCAAGCGGGGATGAGCAGTTCTTC. The full variable domain, in which reference TRBV11-2 and TRBJ2-1 provide the parts outside the CDR3, is EAGVAQSPRYKIIEKRQSVAFWCNPISGHATLYWYQQILGQGPKLLIQFQNNGVVDDSQLPKDRFSAERLKGVDSTLKIQPAKLEDSAVYLCASSLEGLAASGDEQFFGPGTRLTVL.

The rearrangement joins TRBV10-3 to TRBJ1-5, with TRBD1 matching over 7 bases. The CDR3 consists of 15 residues. The germline gives CDR1 ENHRY, CDR2 SYGVKD. The trim removed 4 bases at V and 6 bases at J, leaving 9 bases unmatched. The chain's CDR3 is CAISARDSTAQPQHF. The CDR3 region has the DNA TGTGCCATCAGTGCCCGGGACAGTACGGCTCAGCCCCAGCATTTT.

The chain has TRBV7-6 and TRBJ2-6; 8 nucleotides align to TRBD1. V dropped 5 bases and J dropped 0; count of bases not matched to a gene: 12. The CDR3 totals 19 residues. The germline gives CDR1 SGHVS, CDR2 FNYEAQ. The CDR3 region has the DNA TGTGCCAGCAGCGTGTCTTGGACAGGGTTGGGCTCTGGGGCCAACGTCCTGACTTTC. Encoded protein: CASSVSWTGLGSGANVLTF.

The rearrangement links TRBV7-9 to TRBJ2-7; 8 nucleotides match TRBD1. Germline CDR1 reads SEHNR; CDR2 reads FQNEAQ (reference sequence). J gave up 4 bases and V 2 bases, and 4 bases lay outside the gene matches. The CDR3 is made up of 14 amino acids. The CDR3 region is CASSLFQGAYEQYF. As DNA, the CDR3 is TGTGCCAGCAGCTTATTCCAGGGGGCGTACGAGCAGTACTTC.

The V call is TRBV19, the J call TRBJ2-5; TRBD2 matches 11 bases. Germline-derived CDR1 and CDR2 are LNHDA and SQIVND (reference sequence). The CDR3 sequence is 17 residues long. Germline trimming cut 0 bases from V and 4 bases from J; bases unmatched to any gene: 7. CDR3 protein: CASSIDLAGGPLETQYF. DNA of the CDR3: TGTGCCAGTAGTATAGATCTAGCGGGGGGACCCTTAGAGACCCAGTACTTC.

The chain joins TRBV4-1 to TRBJ2-7; D gene uncertain. The V gene's germline CDR1 is MGHRA and CDR2 YSYEKL. This CDR3 is built from 14 residues. V lost 6 bases, J lost 0 bases, and 12 bases lay in between. The CDR3 DNA follows: TGCGCCAGCAGTTCCGAATTTAGCTCCTACGAGCAGTACTTC. Protein product: CASSSEFSSYEQYF.

The count of this clone is one. The chain is built from TRBV7-6 and TRBJ2-7; 8 positions agree with TRBD2. Per the germline V gene, CDR1 is SGHVS and CDR2 is FNYEAQ. The CDR3 length is 15 residues. Trimming at V came to 1 base and at J to 4 bases, leaving 6 bases not matched to a gene. The CDR3 nucleotides read TGTGCCAGCAGCTTAGGAGACGGCGGGGGGTACGAGCAGTACTTC. Protein: CASSLGDGGGYEQYF.

The chain carries TRBV4-2 and TRBJ2-5; 11 bases fit TRBD2. V lost 3 bases to trimming and J lost 0 bases; unmatched junction nucleotides: 12. This CDR3 is built from 19 residues. Per germline, CDR1 LGHNA and CDR2 YNFKEQ. The CDR3 DNA reads as TGTGCCAGCAGCCACGTGGGTTGGGCTAGCGGGGGGTACCAAGAGACCCAGTACTTC. This codes for CASSHVGWASGGYQETQYF.

The gene calls are TRBV15 and TRBJ2-3; 8 bases align to TRBD1. The junction had 8 bases not matched to a gene; V was cut back by 6 bases and J by 9 bases. Germline CDR1 reads LNHNV; CDR2 reads YYDKDF (reference sequence). CDR3 size: 13 residues. The CDR3 region is CATRGTGRETQYF. CDR3 bases: TGTGCCACCAGGGGGACAGGAAGGGAAACGCAGTATTTT.

The DNA of the CDR3 is TGTGCCAGTAGTACATCGGGTAGCGGGGCCCCATTTGTGGCCCAGTACTTC. Encoded protein: CASSTSGSGAPFVAQYF. The V gene is TRBV19, the J gene TRBJ2-5; 8 positions agree with TRBD2. The ends lost 4 bases at V and 9 bases at J; junction bases unmatched: 19. The CDR3 consists of 17 residues. Germline CDR1 reads LNHDA; CDR2 reads SQIVND (reference sequence).

The chain joins TRBV5-5 to TRBJ1-1; TRBD1 matches at 10 bases. The CDR3 consists of 15 residues. The trim removed 3 bases at V and 4 bases at J, leaving 6 bases unmatched. The germline CDR1 and CDR2 sequences are SGHKS and YYEKEE (reference sequence). The chain's CDR3 is CASSSTGGEGTEAFF. The CDR3 nucleotides read TGTGCCAGCAGCTCGACAGGGGGCGAGGGCACTGAAGCTTTCTTT.

This chain links TRBV15 with TRBJ2-5; no clear D. Germline V gives CDR1 LNHNV, CDR2 YYDKDF (reference sequence). This CDR3 has 16 amino acids. V lost 1 base and J lost 4, with 16 bases in between. In nucleotides, the CDR3 is TGTGCCACCAGCAGAGTTGAGCTATCGGCTAGAGAGACCCAGTACTTC. Protein: CATSRVELSARETQYF.

This CDR3 reads CASSDASGRVYEQYF. CDR3 nucleotides: TGTGCCAGCAGCGACGCTAGCGGGAGGGTTTACGAGCAGTACTTC. The V call is TRBV6-1, the J call TRBJ2-7, with 12 nucleotides matching TRBD2. This CDR3 comprises 15 residues. In germline, CDR1 is MNHNS, CDR2 SASEGT. V gave up 6 bases and J gave up 4 bases; unmatched junction bases: 7.

This chain connects TRBV2 to TRBJ2-1, with 8 bases matching TRBD1. The ends lost 6 bases at V and 0 bases at J; junction bases unmatched: 13. The germline gives CDR1 SNHLY, CDR2 FYNNEI. The CDR3 totals 18 residues. In DNA form, the CDR3 reads TGTGCCAGCAGGGGGGACAGGTTCCCCTATAGCTCCTACAATGAGCAGTTCTTC. It codes for CASRGDRFPYSSYNEQFF.

This chain uses TRBV30 with TRBJ2-3; perhaps TRBD1 as D (6 bases). V shed 5 bases and J shed 1 base, with 19 bases lying between them. This CDR3 is 16 amino acids long. CDR1 and CDR2 (germline): GTSNPN, SVGIG (reference sequence). The CDR3 region has the DNA TGTGCCTGGGTCGGACACACAGGGCTGGGCACAGATACGCAGTATTTT. This translates into CAWVGHTGLGTDTQYF. The full variable domain, completed using reference TRBV30 and TRBJ2-3, is SQTIHQWPATLVQPVGSPLSLECTVEGTSNPNLYWYRQAAGRGLQLLFYSVGIGQISSEVPQNLSASRPQDRQFILSSKKLLLSDSGFYLCAWVGHTGLGTDTQYFGPGTRLTVL.

This clone is a singleton in its sample. This chain connects TRBV6-1 to TRBJ2-1; no firm D call. The CDR3 length is 13 residues. V was shortened by 3 bases and J by 9 bases, with 12 bases between the two germline ends. Germline V lookup: CDR1 MNHNS, CDR2 SASEGT. The CDR3 DNA reads TGTGCCAGCAGTGATAGTGGCCCGGGTGAGCAGTTCTTC. Its protein is CASSDSGPGEQFF.

This chain uses TRBV11-2 with TRBJ1-2, with D uncertain. Trimming cost V 5 bases and J 6 bases, with 16 bases left between them. There are 14 residues in the CDR3. CDR1 is SGHAT, CDR2 FQNNGV, per germline. CDR3 in DNA: TGTGCCAGCAGCGAGCTGGGAGAGGAAAATGGCTACACCTTC. Protein sequence: CASSELGEENGYTF.

This chain connects TRBV29-1 to TRBJ1-1; D unclear. CDR1 and CDR2 (germline): SQVTM, ANQGSEA. The V and J ends lost 4 bases and 6 bases respectively, with 12 bases between them. This CDR3 is built from 12 residues. CDR3 region: CSVGHSGAEAFF. The CDR3 coding sequence is TGCAGCGTTGGACACTCAGGCGCTGAAGCTTTCTTT.

The CDR3 reads CASSEKEERRNWGYTF. CDR3 DNA sequence: TGTGCCAGCAGTGAAAAAGAGGAAAGAAGAAATTGGGGCTACACCTTC. The chain combines TRBV6-1 with TRBJ1-2; D unclear. Germline CDR1 MNHNS, CDR2 SASEGT. The CDR3 has 16 amino acids. Trimming removed 2 bases at V and 8 bases at J, with 21 bases between.

This chain links TRBV28 with TRBJ1-1; TRBD1 aligns across 8 bases. Looked up from germline, CDR1 is MDHEN and CDR2 is SYDVKM. The CDR3 has 15 residues. Germline trimming cut 5 bases from V and 6 bases from J; bases unmatched to any gene: 11. The CDR3 DNA reads TGTGCCAGCAGTCCGTTGGACAGGGTTACGCCTGAAGCTTTCTTT. This codes for CASSPLDRVTPEAFF.

The chain joins TRBV23-1 to TRBJ2-4, with 9 bases aligning to TRBD1. TRBV23-1 falls under the ORF class, with uncertain function. The CDR3 sequence is 16 residues long. The junction had 2 bases not matched to a gene; V was cut back by 2 bases and J by 0 bases. CDR3 residues: CASSQADRGAKNIQYF. CDR3 sequence (DNA): TGCGCCAGCAGTCAAGCGGACAGGGGAGCCAAAAACATTCAGTACTTC.

This chain joins TRBV15 and TRBJ1-2; no clear D gene. V was cut by 8 bases and J by 4 bases, with 17 bases left in between. Per germline, CDR1 LNHNV and CDR2 YYDKDF (reference sequence). The CDR3 runs to 14 residues. CDR3 residues: CATHSDPEGYGYTF. For the CDR3, the DNA is TGTGCCACCCATTCGGACCCAGAGGGCTATGGCTACACCTTC.

This clone was detected only once. The chain employs TRBV7-8 and TRBJ2-1, with D maybe TRBD1 (6 bases). The CDR3 sequence is 15 residues long. Per germline, CDR1 SGHVS and CDR2 FQNEAQ. V was pared by 1 base and J by 1 base, with 8 bases between. Here the CDR3 DNA reads TGTGCCAGCAGCTTAGTAGGACAGTCCTACAATGAGCAGTTCTTC. Translated, it gives CASSLVGQSYNEQFF.

Notes on this clone: Other DNA variants within this sample encode the same CDR3. V gene TRBV5-6 combines with J gene TRBJ2-3, with unresolved D. The CDR3 spans 13 residues. V dropped 2 bases and J dropped 6 bases, with 10 bases sitting between them. Germline CDR1 reads SGHDT; CDR2 reads YYEEEE. CDR3 sequence: CASSFSGPDTQYF. CDR3 bases: TGTGCCAGCAGCTTCTCGGGTCCTGATACGCAGTATTTT.

This clone has just one count. The CDR3 region is CASSQDRGTVSIAKNIQYF. In nucleotides, the CDR3 is TGCGCCAGCAGCCAAGATAGAGGGACAGTATCCATAGCCAAAAACATTCAGTACTTC. The V call is TRBV4-1, the J call TRBJ2-4, with 7 bases lining up with TRBD1. Germline-derived CDR1 and CDR2 are MGHRA and YSYEKL. CDR3 length equals 19 residues. J lost 0 bases, V lost 0 bases, and 11 bases had no gene match.

This chain joins TRBV30 and TRBJ2-7; TRBD2 matches at 8 bases. Trimming at V came to 3 bases and at J to 6 bases, leaving 10 bases not matched to a gene. The germline CDR1 and CDR2 sequences are GTSNPN and SVGIG (reference sequence). The CDR3 has 14 amino acids. Written as DNA, the CDR3 is TGTGCCTGGAGCATCGGGGGGGGCCGCCTCGAGCAGTACTTC. The encoded protein is CAWSIGGGRLEQYF.

The rearrangement uses TRBV7-9 and TRBJ1-6; 10 bases match TRBD1. J gave up 7 bases and V 4 bases, and 4 bases lay outside the gene matches. This CDR3 is 15 amino acids long. Germline CDR1 reads SEHNR; CDR2 reads FQNEAQ (reference sequence). In nucleotides, the CDR3 is TGTGCCAGCAGCTCTCCGGGACAGGGGAATTCACCCCTCCACTTT. This codes for CASSSPGQGNSPLHF. Full variable domain (missing parts from reference TRBV7-9 and TRBJ1-6): DTGVSQNPRHKITKRGQNVTFRCDPISEHNRLYWYRQTLGQGPEFLTYFQNEAQLEKSRLLSDRFSAERPKGSFSTLEIQRTEQGDSAMYLCASSSPGQGNSPLHFGNGTRLTVT.